This T cell receptor (beta chain) was obtained from a study of T cell responses to AZD1222 COVID-19 vaccine. The germline gives CDR1 MDHEN, CDR2 SYDVKM. The junction had 6 bases not matched to a gene; V was cut back by 5 bases and J by 4 bases. The CDR3 runs to 16 residues. Regarding the study as a whole: Among vaccine-associated CD4 TCRs, coverage spanned spike, with dominance at 160-218 and 743-854. Possibly, clonal diversity was underestimated; donors were largely white British and included more females. Nearly half of spike-specific TCRs reportedly target unmutated variant regions. At study baseline, merely roughly 6 AZD1222 recipients were seropositive.

Sequencing was performed with immunoSEQ multiplex PCR; in TCRdb, only in-frame clones are kept and a portion is missing. The table has over 100,000 clones, roughly 85% seen once. On this clone: As yet, its antigen is unknown.

The gene calls are TRBV28 and TRBJ2-6; 9 bases agree with TRBD1. This receptor was taken from an adult who received the MenACWY meningococcal vaccine as a control. Here the sequenced sample was peripheral blood, taken 28 days after the second dose of the MenACWY control vaccine. CDR3 sequence: CASSTTGGAGANVLTF. CDR3 sequence (DNA): TGTGCCAGCAGTACCACAGGGGGCGCGGGGGCCAACGTCCTGACTTTC.